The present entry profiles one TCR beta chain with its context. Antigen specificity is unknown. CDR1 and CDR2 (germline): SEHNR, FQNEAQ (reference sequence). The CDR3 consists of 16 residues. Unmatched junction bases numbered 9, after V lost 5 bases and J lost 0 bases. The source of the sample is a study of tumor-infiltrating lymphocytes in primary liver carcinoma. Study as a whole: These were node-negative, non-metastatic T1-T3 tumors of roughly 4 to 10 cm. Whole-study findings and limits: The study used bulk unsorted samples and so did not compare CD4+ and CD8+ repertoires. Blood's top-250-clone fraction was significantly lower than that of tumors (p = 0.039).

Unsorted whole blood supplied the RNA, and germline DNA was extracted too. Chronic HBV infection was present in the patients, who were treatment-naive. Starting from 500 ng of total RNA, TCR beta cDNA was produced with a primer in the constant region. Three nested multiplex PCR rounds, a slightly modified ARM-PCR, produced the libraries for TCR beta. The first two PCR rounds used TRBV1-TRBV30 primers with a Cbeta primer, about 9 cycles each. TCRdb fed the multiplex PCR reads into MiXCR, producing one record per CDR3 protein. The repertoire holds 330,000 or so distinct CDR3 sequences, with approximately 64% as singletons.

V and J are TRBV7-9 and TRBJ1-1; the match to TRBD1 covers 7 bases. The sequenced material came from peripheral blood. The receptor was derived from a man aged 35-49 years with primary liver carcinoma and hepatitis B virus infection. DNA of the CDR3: TGTGCCAGCAGCATCCGGGACAGCCGCATGAACACTGAAGCTTTCTTT. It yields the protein CASSIRDSRMNTEAFF.